This entry lists 11 T cell receptor beta chains sequenced from one sample in a study of CXCR3-negative and CXCR3-positive naive CD8 T cells (dated by TCRdb to about 2019). Results and caveats for the whole study, not just this receptor: Compared with CXCR3-negative naive cells, CXCR3-positive naive cells had TRB CDR3s with higher hydrophobicity (lower Kidera factor 4), lower energy, and higher strength and volume indices.

Their antigen targets remain unknown. The sequencing machine was a NextSeq 550. The Human TCR Profiling Kit (MiLaboratory) was used to make UMI-labeled 5' RACE TRB cDNA libraries. After the reads were reprocessed by TCRdb, one entry was made per CDR3 protein sequence, with no DNA. The sample table includes about 120,000 distinct CDR3 sequences. The top ten constitute roughly 0.6% of the sample. Material: naive CXCR3+ CD8+ T cells from blood. The cell subset or site label, read with the paper, signifies: CD45RO-CCR7+CD27+CD95- naive CD8+ T cells expressing CXCR3 (TNR3+). Source of these receptors: a human donor in good health. Some clones in this sample may be carry-over from other donors' samples.

The chain recombines TRBV10-2 with TRBJ1-2; TCRdb selects TRBD1, and the lack of DNA leaves this call unchecked. The CDR3 is 15 amino acids. Germline lookup yields CDR1 WSHSY and CDR2 SAAADI. The chain's CDR3 is CASTQTGTNYYGYTF.

The gene calls are TRBV6-6 and TRBJ2-5; TCRdb picks TRBD1, but there is no DNA to check that call. CDR3 length: 14 residues. Per the germline V gene, CDR1 is MNHNY and CDR2 is SVGAGI (reference sequence). This CDR3 reads CASSPGTGEETQYF.

This chain connects TRBV19 to TRBJ1-1. The CDR3 extends over 13 amino acids. Germline CDR1 is LNHDA and CDR2 is SQIVND (reference sequence). The CDR3 sequence: CASKLNGLTEAFF.

This CDR3 is CASSLTVPRGRTYSYNEQFF. The V and J genes are TRBV12-3 or TRBV12-4 and TRBJ2-1; the TCRdb call, TRBD1, lacks DNA for checking. The CDR3 has 20 residues.

The V and J genes are TRBV18 and TRBJ1-1; TCRdb calls TRBD1, which cannot be checked without DNA. The germline gives CDR1 KGHSH, CDR2 LQKENI. The CDR3 length is 13 residues. CDR3 protein: CASSPGALAEAFF.

The gene calls are TRBV28 and TRBJ2-3; the D call of TRBD2 rests on TCRdb alone, since no DNA is present to check it. CDR1 and CDR2 (germline): MDHEN, SYDVKM. The CDR3 length is 15 residues. The CDR3 sequence is CASSLNERGTDTQYF.

The V call is TRBV20-1, the J call TRBJ2-7. The CDR3 consists of 13 residues. Germline lookup yields CDR1 DFQATT and CDR2 SNEGSKA (reference sequence). CDR3: CSATGQSSYEQYF.

The rearrangement uses TRBV20-1 and TRBJ1-1. CDR3 size: 14 residues. Germline V lookup: CDR1 DFQATT, CDR2 SNEGSKA (reference sequence). The CDR3 protein is CSANRDGRYTEAFF.

V is TRBV9 and J is TRBJ1-2. The CDR3 extends over 12 amino acids. The germline gives CDR1 SGDLS, CDR2 YYNGEE. The CDR3 loop is CASSGSDYGYTF.

V usage is TRBV27 and J usage is TRBJ2-4; the D call from TCRdb, TRBD1, cannot be confirmed without DNA. Germline assignment: CDR1 MNHEY and CDR2 SMNVEV (reference sequence). The CDR3 spans 14 residues. CDR3 amino acids: CASSPPEAKNIQYF.

The rearrangement joins TRBV28 to TRBJ1-3. The CDR3 length is 14 residues. Germline CDR1 and CDR2: MDHEN and SYDVKM. The CDR3 spells CASSLVGSGNTIYF.